This TCR beta chain was profiled in a study of T-cell memory formation after mild COVID-19. Overall study context: Clusters were largely donor specific.

Using its own MiXCR run on the 5' RACE reads, TCRdb lists one record per CDR3 protein. The sample holds hundreds of thousands of distinct CDR3 sequences, under 20% seen once. This clonotype was counted only a few times. Germline loops: CDR1 SGHTA, CDR2 FQGNSA. The CDR3 totals 19 residues. V shed 5 bases, J shed 3 bases, and the junction held 11 bases outside the gene matches. The TCR was taken from a man aged 18 to 29 who had mild COVID-19 (a few samples of this study predate the infection). Cell type and time point are not known. Sequencing was carried out using PBMCs or a T cell subset sorted from them (not recorded which). The chain joins TRBV7-2 to TRBJ2-3; 16 bases map to TRBD2. The CDR3 loop is CASSPGTSGGARRTDTQYF. The CDR3 region has the DNA TGTGCCAGCAGCCCCGGGACTAGCGGGGGGGCTAGAAGAACAGATACGCAGTATTTT. The entire variable domain, with the rest obtained from reference TRBV7-2 and TRBJ2-3, is as follows: GAGVSQSPSNKVTEKGKDVELRCDPISGHTALYWYRQSLGQGLEFLIYFQGNSAPDKSGLPSDRFSAERTGGSVSTLTIQRTQQEDSAVYLCASSPGTSGGARRTDTQYFGPGTRLTVL.